This T cell receptor (beta chain) originates from a study of cytomegalovirus exposure and HLA in healthy donors. The study ran its PCR with 60 Vbeta and 13 Jbeta primers. Sequencing was performed with immunoSEQ multiplex PCR; in TCRdb, only in-frame clones are kept and a portion is missing. The sample has more than 100,000 clones; 75% to 80% are singletons. V was clipped by 8 bases and J by 7 bases, with 5 bases between them. The CDR3 is 10 amino acids. CDR1 and CDR2 (germline): SNHLY, FYNNEI. Sequenced input: PBMCs. This TCR was recovered from a young woman in good health and CMV-seropositive. This chain uses TRBV2 with TRBJ2-2; unclear D gene. CDR3 nucleotides: TGTGCCAGCTCGGGCGGGGAGCTGTTTTTT. Amino acids: CASSGGELFF.